A selection of T cell receptor beta chains follows, all from one sample in a study of cytotoxic CD8 clonotypes in ibrutinib-treated CLL. Measured with immunoSEQ multiplex PCR; TCRdb has only the in-frame clones, and not every one. In the table there are approximately 84,000 clones, about 85% of which are singletons. Sequenced here: PBMCs, sampled after 12 months of ibrutinib treatment. The receptors shown here come from a human donor with chronic lymphocytic leukemia. CDR3s include the opening cysteine and the closing phenylalanine or tryptophan. The D gene is left open where the match is weak. Not all rows give a size; the values are once, few, many and, for expanded clones, a class.

clone_size	cdr3_length	v_call	d_call	j_call	cdr3_nt	cdr3_aa
.	16	TRBV4-2	TRBD2	TRBJ2-7	TGTGCCAGCAGCCCCCCTGGGGCGGGAGGTGGGTACGAGCAGTACTTC	CASSPPGAGGGYEQYF
.	15	TRBV6-5	.	TRBJ1-2	TGTGCCAGCAGTTCCCGGGGAGGTTTTAACTATGGCTACACCTTC	CASSSRGGFNYGYTF
few	16	TRBV28	TRBD2	TRBJ2-2	TGTGCCAGCAGTTTTTGGCGCGGGGGTGGCACCGGGGAGCTGTTTTTT	CASSFWRGGGTGELFF
.	15	TRBV9	.	TRBJ2-5	TGTGCCAGCAGCCCAGGTCTTGGGGTTCAAGAGACCCAGTACTTC	CASSPGLGVQETQYF
.	16	TRBV15	TRBD1	TRBJ1-5	TGTGCCACCAGCAGAGATGGACAGGGGCGCACTGAGCCCCAGCATTTT	CATSRDGQGRTEPQHF
few	12	TRBV7-2	.	TRBJ2-5	TGTGCCAGCAGCCAGGACCCGAGTCCCCAGTACTTC	CASSQDPSPQYF
.	16	TRBV7-9	TRBD2	TRBJ2-3	TGTGCCAGCAGCTTCTTGGCGGGGGGGCCGTGGGATACGCAGTATTTT	CASSFLAGGPWDTQYF
.	15	TRBV28	TRBD1	TRBJ1-2	TGTGCCAGCAAAACGGGACAGGGGAGGGGCTATGGCTACACCTTC	CASKTGQGRGYGYTF
many	11	TRBV5-1	.	TRBJ2-7	TGCGCCAGCAAAGGGGAATACGAGCAGTACTTC	CASKGEYEQYF
.	13	TRBV7-9	.	TRBJ1-2	TGTGCCAGCAGTTACGGGATTGGACGAGGCTACACCTTC	CASSYGIGRGYTF
few	12	TRBV6-1	.	TRBJ2-5	TGTGCCACCGGTGGTGATGGCGAGACCCAGTACTTC	CATGGDGETQYF
.	15	TRBV7-9	TRBD1	TRBJ1-2	TGTGCCAGCAGCTCCCCCGGACAGGGGAACTATGGCTACACCTTC	CASSSPGQGNYGYTF
.	16	TRBV4-2	TRBD2	TRBJ2-1	TGTGCCAGCAGCCAGGAACTAGCGCCCTCCCACAATGAGCAGTTCTTC	CASSQELAPSHNEQFF
.	14	TRBV7-2	.	TRBJ2-5	TGTGCCAGCAGCTTAGCCATGGCCCAAGAGACCCAGTACTTC	CASSLAMAQETQYF
once	17	TRBV4-1	.	TRBJ2-3	TGCGCCAGCAGCCAAGATCTGTGGGGAGGACGCACAGATACGCAGTATTTT	CASSQDLWGGRTDTQYF
.	14	TRBV4-1	.	TRBJ2-7	TGCGCCAGCAGCCAACCGACGGAGGCCCCCGAGCAGTACTTC	CASSQPTEAPEQYF
.	13	TRBV6-5	.	TRBJ2-7	TGTGCCAGCCTGGACAGCTATAACTACGAGCAGTACTTC	CASLDSYNYEQYF
.	11	TRBV29-1	.	TRBJ2-5	TGCAGCGTTGGGGGACAAGAGACCCAGTACTTC	CSVGGQETQYF
.	13	TRBV10-1	.	TRBJ2-7	TGCGCCAGCAGTGGTCCGCTCTCCTACGAGCAGTACTTC	CASSGPLSYEQYF
.	18	TRBV28	TRBD2	TRBJ2-3	TGTGCCAGCAGTTTATCGGGGGGACTAGCCCCTAGCACAGATACGCAGTATTTT	CASSLSGGLAPSTDTQYF
many	16	TRBV4-1	TRBD2	TRBJ2-4	TGCGCCAGCAGCCAAGAGCCTAGCGGCGGACAAAACATTCAGTACTTC	CASSQEPSGGQNIQYF
.	11	TRBV28	.	TRBJ1-3	TGTGCCAGCAGTTTAGGAGACACCATATATTTT	CASSLGDTIYF
once	11	TRBV20-1	.	TRBJ2-1	TGCAGTGCCCCGAAAAACAATGAGCAGTTCTTC	CSAPKNNEQFF
.	15	TRBV28	.	TRBJ1-4	TGTGCCAGCAGTATGTCAGGGAGGGGTCGTGAAAAACTGTTTTTT	CASSMSGRGREKLFF
.	12	TRBV25-1	.	TRBJ1-6	TGTGCCAGCAGCTACAGCAATTCACCCCTCCACTTT	CASSYSNSPLHF
.	15	TRBV14	.	TRBJ2-5	TGTGCCAGCAGCCGGGCCCTGGGCCCTCAAGAGACCCAGTACTTC	CASSRALGPQETQYF
.	13	TRBV18	.	TRBJ2-5	TGTGCCAGCTCACCCTCACCCCGAGAGACCCAGTACTTC	CASSPSPRETQYF
.	12	TRBV29-1	.	TRBJ2-7	TGCAGCGTTGGGGACCGCAGCTACGAGCAGTACTTC	CSVGDRSYEQYF
.	15	TRBV28	TRBD1	TRBJ1-2	TGTGCCAGCACCACCCCGACAGGGGGCGGGCCTGGCTACACCTTC	CASTTPTGGGPGYTF
.	14	TRBV2	.	TRBJ1-1	TGTGCCAGCAGTTACCGGGCCGTAGGAACTGAAGCTTTCTTT	CASSYRAVGTEAFF
.	15	TRBV5-4	.	TRBJ1-4	TGTGCCAGCAGCTTGGGGGCGGGGGCTGGTGAAAAACTGTTTTTT	CASSLGAGAGEKLFF
.	13	TRBV5-1	.	TRBJ2-3	TGCGCCAGCAGCCCGGCGGGGTCCGATACGCAGTATTTT	CASSPAGSDTQYF
.	14	TRBV7-2	.	TRBJ2-5	TGTGCCAGCAGCTTAGCTCGGAACCAAGAGACCCAGTACTTC	CASSLARNQETQYF
.	15	TRBV6-5	.	TRBJ1-6	TGTGCCAGCAGTTACGGCCCCACCCCTAATTCACCCCTCCACTTT	CASSYGPTPNSPLHF
once	11	TRBV7-2	.	TRBJ2-1	TGTGCCAGCAGCCCCCGCAATGAGCAGTTCTTC	CASSPRNEQFF
once	11	TRBV30	.	TRBJ1-2	TGTGCCTGGAGTGACCGGGACCTCCCTCAGTTC	CAWSDRDLPQF
.	11	TRBV29-1	TRBD2	TRBJ2-1	TGCAGCATCGGCGGGGGTAATGAGCAGTTCTTC	CSIGGGNEQFF
few	18	TRBV4-2	TRBD1	TRBJ1-2	TGTGCCAGCAGCCAAGATCGGCGGACAGGTGGGGCTTACTATGGCTACACCTTC	CASSQDRRTGGAYYGYTF
once	19	TRBV4-3	.	TRBJ2-4	TGCGCCAGCAGCCAAGATGGGCCTTTCGGCGGCCCCTCTCAAGACATTCAGTACTTC	CASSQDGPFGGPSQDIQYF
.	14	TRBV28	.	TRBJ1-3	TGTGCCAGCACCCGCCCCGCGTCTGGAAACACCATATATTTT	CASTRPASGNTIYF
few	14	TRBV5-1	.	TRBJ2-7	TGCGCCAGCAGCCACGACAGGCCTCCCTACGAGCAGTACTTC	CASSHDRPPYEQYF
few	16	TRBV19	TRBD2	TRBJ2-3	TGTGCCAGTAGTATAGGGGGGCTAGCGGGTATTGATACGCAGTATTTT	CASSIGGLAGIDTQYF
.	16	TRBV19	.	TRBJ1-5	TGTGCCAGTAGTATGGGCCCCTGGGGGGGGAATCAGCCCCAGCATTTT	CASSMGPWGGNQPQHF
.	14	TRBV30	.	TRBJ1-5	TGTGCCTGCCCTGTTCCAGGTTCCAATCAGCCCCAGCATTTT	CACPVPGSNQPQHF
once	14	TRBV6-1	TRBD1	TRBJ2-7	TGTGCCAGCAGTGAAGCGGGGACAGGCGGCGAGCAGTACTTC	CASSEAGTGGEQYF
few	13	TRBV27	.	TRBJ2-7	TGTGCCAGCAGTTTTACCCCCCACTACGAGCAGTACTTC	CASSFTPHYEQYF
.	13	TRBV19	TRBD2	TRBJ2-1	TGTGCCAGTAGGACTAGCGGGAGGGTTGAGCAGTTCTTC	CASRTSGRVEQFF
few	16	TRBV27	.	TRBJ2-7	TGTGCCAGCAGTCCAGGGGGGGGCAGGAGCTCCTACGAGCAGTACTTC	CASSPGGGRSSYEQYF
.	15	TRBV5-1	.	TRBJ2-5	TGCGCCAGCAGCTTCGGGTGGTGGGAGCAAGAGACCCAGTACTTC	CASSFGWWEQETQYF
few	15	TRBV5-5	TRBD2	TRBJ2-3	TGTGCCAGCAGCCCCGAAGCGGGGCCCACAGATACGCAGTATTTT	CASSPEAGPTDTQYF
.	15	TRBV13	TRBD2	TRBJ2-7	TGTGCCAGCAGCCCGACTAGCGGGGGGAGCTACGAGCAGTACTTC	CASSPTSGGSYEQYF